Each of the 24 T cell receptor beta chains below was sequenced from the same sample in a study of T cell repertoires in cytomegalovirus infection. TCRdb processed the reads anew with MiXCR; each CDR3 protein has one entry. The sample lists some 440,000 distinct CDR3 sequences, approximately 30% seen once, with around 15% in the top ten. Sequencing input: PBMCs. These receptors originate from a human donor in good health (CMV status not recorded). Some clones in this sample may be carry-over from other donors' samples.

With regard to this clonotype: A read error may produce the germline difference seen at one junction end. The chain employs TRBV10-2 and TRBJ1-3; D gene unclear. The length of the CDR3 is 14 residues. Germline V gene data show CDR1 as WSHSY and CDR2 as SAAADI. CDR3: CASSELISRNTIYF. The CDR3 DNA reads TGCGCCAGCAGTGAACTTATCTCTAGAAACACCATATATTTT.

This clonotype was counted a single time. The gene calls are TRBV14 and TRBJ2-3; the D is unclear. Germline V lookup: CDR1 SGHDN, CDR2 FVKESK. This CDR3 contains 14 residues. The V gene lost 0 bases and the J gene lost 5 bases, with 9 bases spanning the gap. The CDR3 here is CASSQEVVRDTQYF. CDR3 sequence (DNA): TGTGCCAGCAGCCAAGAAGTGGTGAGAGATACGCAGTATTTT.

This clonotype showed up just a few times. This rearrangement joins TRBV15 to TRBJ2-6, with 8 bases lining up with TRBD1. The V gene's germline CDR1 is LNHNV and CDR2 YYDKDF (reference sequence). This CDR3 is built from 19 residues. With V trimmed by 3 bases and J by 3 bases, 13 bases remained unmatched. DNA of the CDR3: TGTGCCACCAGCAGGAGTGCAGGGGGCCCATTAGGTGGGGCCAACGTCCTGACTTTC. Translated: CATSRSAGGPLGGANVLTF.

The J gene is TRBJ1-2, the V gene TRBV4-3; the match to TRBD1 covers 7 bases. Unmatched junction bases numbered 5, after V lost 0 bases and J lost 4 bases. The germline V gene encodes CDR1 LGHNA and CDR2 YSLEER. The CDR3 is 15 amino acids. The CDR3 here is CASSQDSPGGYGYTF. The CDR3 bases are TGCGCCAGCAGCCAAGACAGTCCAGGGGGCTATGGCTACACCTTC.

The chain is built from TRBV7-6 and TRBJ1-1; D remains unclear. Germline values: CDR1 SGHVS, CDR2 FNYEAQ. V lost 2 bases and J 7 bases, leaving 14 bases between the germline ends. This CDR3 region has 14 residues. The CDR3 loop reads CASSLTPLKGEAFF. The CDR3 nucleotides read TGTGCCAGCAGCTTAACCCCTCTAAAGGGTGAAGCTTTCTTT.

Turning to this clonotype: At one of its ends the junction is not consistent with the germline gene, which may arise from a read error. The CDR3 coding sequence is TGTGCCATCAGCTTATTTGGTCGCGAAGAGGACGAGCAGTACTTC. Protein sequence: CAISLFGREEDEQYF. The chain has TRBV5-5 and TRBJ2-7; D gene ambiguous. The V gene's germline CDR1 is SGHKS and CDR2 YYEKEE (reference sequence). This CDR3 spans 15 amino acids.

This clonotype came up a few times. The CDR3 DNA sequence: TGTGCCAGCAGTTTGTACCGCCTTCTAGAGCAGTTCTTC. As protein: CASSLYRLLEQFF. The chain has TRBV6-2 or TRBV6-3 and TRBJ2-1; D call uncertain. With 4 bases removed from V and 10 bases from J, the gap between germline ends came to 14 bases. The germline V gene has CDR1 MNHEY and CDR2 SVGEGT. CDR3 length: 13 residues.

This clonotype was observed a few times. The chain recombines TRBV7-6 with TRBJ2-7, with 9 bases lining up with TRBD1. The CDR3 extends over 14 amino acids. Looked up from germline, CDR1 is SGHVS and CDR2 is FNYEAQ. V was clipped by 5 bases and J by 3 bases; unmatched bases: 5. CDR3 protein: CASSLTDRGYEQYF. CDR3 DNA sequence: TGTGCCAGCAGCCTCACGGACAGGGGCTACGAGCAGTACTTC.

The sample holds a few counts of this clonotype. The chain combines TRBV28 with TRBJ2-7, with 10 bases fitting TRBD2. Germline CDR1 and CDR2: MDHEN and SYDVKM. V lost 6 bases to trimming and J lost 5 bases; unmatched junction nucleotides: 13. This CDR3 spans 16 amino acids. The CDR3: CASRPLGSSGGHEQYF. DNA for the CDR3: TGTGCCAGCAGGCCCCTCGGGTCTAGCGGGGGCCACGAGCAGTACTTC.

In this sample, this clonotype turned up many times. The CDR3 region has the DNA TGTGCCAGCAGCGTAGGGGGCGTCGATTACAATGAGCAGTTCTTC. As protein: CASSVGGVDYNEQFF. V and J are TRBV7-2 and TRBJ2-1, with TRBD1 matching 7 bases. V lost 5 bases to trimming and J lost 4 bases; unmatched junction nucleotides: 8. The CDR3 is made up of 15 amino acids. Germline values: CDR1 SGHTA, CDR2 FQGNSA.

This chain links TRBV7-6 with TRBJ1-1; 9 bases agree with TRBD1. There are 14 residues in the CDR3. Germline V gene lookup returns CDR1 SGHVS and CDR2 FNYEAQ. Trimming took 5 bases from V and 6 from J; bases not matched to a gene: 7. CDR3 protein: CASSTGGTGPEAFF. The CDR3, as DNA: TGTGCCAGCAGCACCGGCGGGACAGGGCCTGAAGCTTTCTTT.

A few counts support this clonotype. The chain links TRBV6-1 to TRBJ1-5; 9 nucleotides line up with TRBD1. This CDR3 comprises 16 residues. In germline, CDR1 is MNHNS, CDR2 SASEGT. J lost 7 bases, V lost 1 base, and 8 bases had no gene match. The CDR3 nucleotides are TGTGCCAGCAGTGAAGGGCAAACAGGGGGCGGGCAGCCCCAGCATTTT. This encodes CASSEGQTGGGQPQHF.

This clonotype was seen a few times. This chain uses TRBV7-9 with TRBJ1-2; D gene uncertain. Trimming left V 0 bases short and J 6 bases short, with 14 bases between. Germline assignment: CDR1 SEHNR and CDR2 FQNEAQ (reference sequence). The CDR3 contains 15 residues. The chain's CDR3 is CASSLALGPGNGYTF. Here the CDR3 DNA reads TGTGCCAGCAGCTTAGCACTGGGCCCGGGGAATGGCTACACCTTC.

Of note for this clonotype: This may stem from a read error, because a much larger clone lies one nucleotide away. The rearrangement joins TRBV7-8 to TRBJ1-1; TRBD1 is a possible D gene (6 bases). Germline CDR1 reads SGHVS; CDR2 reads FQNEAQ. The CDR3 is 16 residues long. The CDR3 DNA follows: TGTGCCAGCAGCCCGGTGGGGGGGACATTGAACACTGAAGATTTCTTT. This translates into CASSPVGGTLNTEDFF.

The chain employs TRBV2 and TRBJ2-3; no definite D call. The CDR3 is made up of 16 amino acids. V lost 3 bases to trimming and J lost 3 bases, with 16 bases between them. CDR1 SNHLY and CDR2 FYNNEI come from the germline V gene. The CDR3 is CASSDGSQPTTDTQYF. The CDR3 DNA reads TGTGCCAGCAGTGATGGGTCTCAGCCGACAACAGATACGCAGTATTTT.

The CDR3 reads CASSLLGRLQHF. CDR3 nucleotides: TGTGCCAGCAGTTTATTAGGCAGGCTCCAGCATTTT. The chain recombines TRBV28 with TRBJ1-5; unclear D gene. V was trimmed by 1 base and J by 12 bases, leaving 10 bases between them. The germline V gene encodes CDR1 MDHEN and CDR2 SYDVKM. CDR3 length equals 12 residues.

In DNA form, the CDR3 reads TGCGCCAGCAGCCAAGATCTTTCGAGCTCCTACAATGAGCAGTTCTTC. Residues: CASSQDLSSSYNEQFF. V gene TRBV4-1 combines with J gene TRBJ2-1, with D hard to call. The CDR3 extends over 16 amino acids. CDR1 and CDR2 (germline): MGHRA, YSYEKL. V lost 0 bases to trimming and J lost 0 bases, with 9 bases between them.

There are a few counts of this clonotype. The chain recombines TRBV7-6 with TRBJ1-5; D is unclear. Trimming shortened V by 1 base and J by 6 bases, and 7 bases separated the two germline ends. This CDR3 spans 13 amino acids. CDR1 is SGHVS and CDR2 is FNYEAQ in the germline V gene. CDR3: CASSLEDRQPQHF. The CDR3 DNA sequence: TGTGCCAGCAGCTTAGAGGATCGTCAGCCCCAGCATTTT.

The V gene is TRBV27, the J gene TRBJ1-2, with TRBD1 as a possible D gene (5 bases). This CDR3 is 14 amino acids long. Germline V gene data show CDR1 as MNHEY and CDR2 as SMNVEV (reference sequence). V was clipped by 2 bases and J by 2 bases, with 9 bases between them. The CDR3 DNA reads as TGTGCCAGCAGTTTAAGGGGCCCGAACTATGGCTACACCTTC. Translated, it gives CASSLRGPNYGYTF.

The CDR3 sequence: CASSFLERGAYPGELFF. The DNA for the CDR3 is TGTGCCAGCAGCTTCCTTGAGCGGGGGGCCTACCCCGGGGAGCTGTTTTTT. The rearrangement joins TRBV7-8 to TRBJ2-2; 9 bases are shared with TRBD2. The V and J ends lost 3 bases and 6 bases, in that order; junction bases with no gene match: 11. CDR3 length: 17 amino acids. From germline, CDR1 is SGHVS and CDR2 FQNEAQ.

The sample holds many counts of this clonotype. The chain carries TRBV12-3 or TRBV12-4 and TRBJ2-7; 7 positions match TRBD2. This CDR3 has 15 residues. V dropped 2 bases and J dropped 2; count of bases not matched to a gene: 6. The CDR3 nucleotides read TGTGCCAGCAGTTTAATCGGGGGAGGGCCCTACGAGCAGTACTTC. Translating gives CASSLIGGGPYEQYF.

In this sample, this clonotype turned up a few times. The chain employs TRBV28 and TRBJ2-1; D perhaps matches TRBD2 (6 bases). The CDR3 runs to 12 residues. Trimming left V 6 bases short and J 9 bases short, with 12 bases between. Germline CDR1 and CDR2: MDHEN and SYDVKM. The CDR3 bases are TGTGCCAGCAGGAATTTGGGGGGTGAGCAGTTCTTC. Amino acids: CASRNLGGEQFF.

This chain connects TRBV19 to TRBJ1-5, with no clear D. The CDR3 consists of 14 residues. In germline, CDR1 is LNHDA, CDR2 SQIVND (reference sequence). Trimming shortened V by 6 bases and J by 7 bases, and 16 bases separated the two germline ends. The CDR3: CASRVVGTAQPQHF. The CDR3 coding sequence is TGTGCCAGTAGGGTGGTGGGAACAGCGCAGCCCCAGCATTTT.

This clonotype was counted only a few times. The chain joins TRBV24-1 to TRBJ2-1; TRBD1 might be the D (5 bases). Looked up from germline, CDR1 is KGHDR and CDR2 is SFDVKD. Trimming cost V 7 bases and J 8 bases, with 17 bases left between them. The CDR3 totals 14 residues. The CDR3 loop reads CATRGSVDSHEQFF. CDR3 nucleotide sequence: TGTGCCACCAGGGGCTCGGTCGACAGCCATGAGCAGTTCTTC.